This TCR beta chain was identified during a study of spatial heterogeneity in lung cancer. Study background: Untreated early-stage non-small cell lung cancer patients, 70 to 85 in total, were the donors. Where available, sequencing covered follow-up PBMC samples, taken at a median of around 2 years after resection. Sequences of the beta chain were consistently detected in greater numbers than alpha-chain sequences.

Specified time point: blood at routine non-recurrence follow-up after resection. Losses at the gene ends were 2 bases for V and 7 bases for J; bases not matched to a gene: 7. Germline V gives CDR1 SGHTA, CDR2 FQGTGA. CDR3 size: 16 residues. TCRdb reprocessed the 5' RACE reads via MiXCR and lists one record per CDR3 protein. This table holds under 75,000 distinct CDR3 sequences, nearly 9% found once. General observations from the study: Ubiquitous expanded tumor TCRs showed up in blood more at resection than follow-up.

This clonotype was detected many times. Its antigen is as yet unknown. This material consisted of PBMCs, taken at follow-up. The chain joins TRBV7-3 to TRBJ2-1; TRBD2 matches 11 bases. The clonotype was recovered from a female donor with early-stage non-small cell lung cancer. The CDR3 protein is CASSLSLAGGRNEQFF. The CDR3 coding sequence is TGTGCCAGCAGCTTATCGCTAGCGGGAGGTCGGAATGAGCAGTTCTTC. The full variable domain, rest sourced from reference TRBV7-3 and TRBJ2-1, is GAGVSQTPSNKVTEKGKYVELRCDPISGHTALYWYRQSLGQGPEFLIYFQGTGAADDSGLPNDRFFAVRPEGSVSTLKIQRTERGDSAVYLCASSLSLAGGRNEQFFGPGTRLTVL.